This T cell receptor (beta chain) was sequenced for a study of T-cell memory formation after mild COVID-19. Study summary: TCR clustering was largely donor specific. Findings of the study overall: Contracting CD4+ clones lay largely in CM and EM, with CD8+ ones residing in EMRA. Prior to infection, memory already included some responding clones, suggesting cross-reactive memory joined. Clones contracting day 15 to 85 were balanced CD4/CD8; later expanders leaned CD4+.

This clonotype was observed a handful of times. The antigen remains undetermined. V was pared by 2 bases and J by 7 bases, with 12 bases of the junction left unmatched. Germline CDR1 is MNHEY and CDR2 is SVGAGI. The CDR3 is 19 amino acids. TCRdb redid the calling of the 5' RACE reads with MiXCR, one entry per CDR3 protein. The sample consists of 500,000 to 550,000 distinct CDR3 sequences, roughly 22% of them appearing once. The V call is TRBV6-5, the J call TRBJ2-2; 14 bases match TRBD2. This clonotype originated in an adult woman who had mild COVID-19 (a few samples of this study predate the infection). Cell type and time point are not known. Sample: PBMCs or a T cell subset sorted from them (not recorded which). CDR3 region: CASSYGTTGTSGSRGELFF. The CDR3 DNA reads TGTGCCAGCAGTTACGGGACGACCGGGACTAGCGGGAGTCGCGGGGAGCTGTTTTTT.